The 2 T cell receptor beta chains below come from one sample, sequenced in a study of beta chain features in type 1 diabetes. Overall study findings and caveats: Among all four CD4+ subsets, Type 1 diabetes patients had TCRB CDR3s that were moderately but significantly shorter.

The antigens for these receptors are not known. All of the isolated RNA was reverse transcribed, so expressed TCRB transcripts were sequenced. Clones were read by immunoSEQ multiplex PCR, and TCRdb kept only the in-frame ones, dropping some. The sample has 500,000 to 850,000 clones; more than 13% are singletons. Sequencing was performed on naive CD4+ T cells from blood. The receptors here all came from a man aged 18-30 years with type 1 diabetes.

This chain joins TRBV7-8 and TRBJ2-7; 9 positions agree with TRBD2. The CDR3 is made up of 16 amino acids. Trimming cost V 3 bases and J 5 bases; bases outside gene matches: 11. The germline V gene has CDR1 SGHVS and CDR2 FQNEAQ. The CDR3 spells CASSLAPAGGWDEQYF. CDR3 coding DNA: TGTGCCAGCAGCTTGGCGCCAGCGGGAGGTTGGGACGAGCAGTACTTC.

There are a few counts of this clone. The chain combines TRBV30 with TRBJ2-5; 8 nucleotides match TRBD1. The CDR3 has 13 residues. Per germline, CDR1 GTSNPN and CDR2 SVGIG (reference sequence). V lost 3 bases and J lost 4; bases outside the gene matches: 4. In DNA, the CDR3 is TGTGCCTGGAGGGGGCAGGGGGCAGAGACCCAGTACTTC. Protein sequence: CAWRGQGAETQYF.